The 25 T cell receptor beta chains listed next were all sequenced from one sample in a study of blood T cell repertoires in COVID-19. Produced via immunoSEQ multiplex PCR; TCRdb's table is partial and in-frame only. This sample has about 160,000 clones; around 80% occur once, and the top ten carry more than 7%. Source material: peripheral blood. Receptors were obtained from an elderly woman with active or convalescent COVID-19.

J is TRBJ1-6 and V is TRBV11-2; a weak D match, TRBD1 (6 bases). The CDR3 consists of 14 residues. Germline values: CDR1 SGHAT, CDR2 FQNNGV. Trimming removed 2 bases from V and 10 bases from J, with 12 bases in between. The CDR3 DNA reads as TGTGCCAGCAGCTTAACGGGGGGCCGATCACCCCTCCACTTT. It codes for CASSLTGGRSPLHF.

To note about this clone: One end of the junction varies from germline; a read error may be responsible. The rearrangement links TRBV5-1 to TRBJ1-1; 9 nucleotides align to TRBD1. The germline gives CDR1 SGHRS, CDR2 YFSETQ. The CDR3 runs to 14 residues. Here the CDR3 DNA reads TGCGCCAGCAGCTCCGGGACAGGGAACGCTGAAGCTTTCTTT. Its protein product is CASSSGTGNAEAFF.

The CDR3 nucleotides read TGCAGTGCTAGTCGTCAAGAGACCCAGTACTTC. Encoded protein: CSASRQETQYF. The chain combines TRBV20-1 with TRBJ2-5; unclear D gene. V lost 3 bases, J lost 2 bases, and 4 bases lay in between. CDR1 and CDR2 (germline): DFQATT, SNEGSKA (reference sequence). This CDR3 region has 11 residues.

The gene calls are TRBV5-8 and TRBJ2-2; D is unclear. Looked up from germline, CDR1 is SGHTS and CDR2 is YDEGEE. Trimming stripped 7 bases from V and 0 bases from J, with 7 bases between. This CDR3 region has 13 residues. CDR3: CASAPSNTGELFF. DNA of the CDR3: TGTGCCAGCGCGCCATCGAACACCGGGGAGCTGTTTTTT.

Here the CDR3 reads CASSLALARTNSPLHF. CDR3 nucleotide sequence: TGTGCCAGCAGCTTGGCTTTGGCACGAACGAATTCACCCCTCCACTTT. The chain recombines TRBV27 with TRBJ1-6; D gene uncertain. The CDR3 covers 16 residues. V lost 6 bases and J lost 7, with 19 bases in between. The V gene's germline CDR1 is MNHEY and CDR2 SMNVEV (reference sequence).

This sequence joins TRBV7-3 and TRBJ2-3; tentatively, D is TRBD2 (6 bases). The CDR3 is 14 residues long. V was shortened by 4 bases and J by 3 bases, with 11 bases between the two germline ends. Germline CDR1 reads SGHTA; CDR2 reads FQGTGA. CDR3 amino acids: CASSSGLRTDTQYF. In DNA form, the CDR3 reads TGTGCCAGCAGCTCGGGACTGCGTACAGATACGCAGTATTTT.

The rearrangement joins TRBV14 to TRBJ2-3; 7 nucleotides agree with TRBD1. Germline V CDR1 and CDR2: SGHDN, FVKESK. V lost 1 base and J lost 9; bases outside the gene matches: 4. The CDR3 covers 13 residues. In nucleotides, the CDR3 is TGTGCCAGCAGCCAAGCCGGACAGGCCACGCAGTATTTT. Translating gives CASSQAGQATQYF.

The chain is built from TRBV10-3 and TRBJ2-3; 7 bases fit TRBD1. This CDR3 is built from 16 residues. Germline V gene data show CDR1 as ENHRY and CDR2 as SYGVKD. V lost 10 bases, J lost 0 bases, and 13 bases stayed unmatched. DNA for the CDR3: TGTGCCACCACCGGACAGGTTGGTGTTAGCACAGATACGCAGTATTTT. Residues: CATTGQVGVSTDTQYF.

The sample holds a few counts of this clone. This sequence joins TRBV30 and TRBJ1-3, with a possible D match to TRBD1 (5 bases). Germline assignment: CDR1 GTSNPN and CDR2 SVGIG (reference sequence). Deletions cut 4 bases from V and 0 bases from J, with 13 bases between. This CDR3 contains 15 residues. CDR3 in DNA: TGTGCCTGGACCGGCAGGGCTTCCTCTGGAAACACCATATATTTT. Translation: CAWTGRASSGNTIYF.

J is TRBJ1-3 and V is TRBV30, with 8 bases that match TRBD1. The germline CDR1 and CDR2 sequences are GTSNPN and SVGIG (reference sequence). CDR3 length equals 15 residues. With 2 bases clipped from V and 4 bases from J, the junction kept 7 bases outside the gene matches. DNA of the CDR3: TGTGCCTGGAGTCGAGGCAGGGGGCCAGGAAACACCATATATTTT. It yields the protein CAWSRGRGPGNTIYF.

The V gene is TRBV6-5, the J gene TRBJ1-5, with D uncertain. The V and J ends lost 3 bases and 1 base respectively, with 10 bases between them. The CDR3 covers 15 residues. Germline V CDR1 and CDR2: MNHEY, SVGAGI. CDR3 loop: CASSYNGLSNQPQHF. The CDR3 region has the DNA TGTGCCAGCAGTTATAACGGGTTAAGCAATCAGCCCCAGCATTTT.

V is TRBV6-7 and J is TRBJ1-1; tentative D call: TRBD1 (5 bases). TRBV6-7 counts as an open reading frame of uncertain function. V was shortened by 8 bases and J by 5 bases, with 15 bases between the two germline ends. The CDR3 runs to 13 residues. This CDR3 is CASPRDSGTEAFF. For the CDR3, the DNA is TGTGCCAGCCCCAGGGACTCGGGGACTGAAGCTTTCTTT.

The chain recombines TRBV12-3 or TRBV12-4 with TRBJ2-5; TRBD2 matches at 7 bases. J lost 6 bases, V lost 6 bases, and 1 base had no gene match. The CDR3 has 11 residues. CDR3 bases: TGTGCCAGCAGGGGGACTAAGACCCAGTACTTC. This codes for CASRGTKTQYF.

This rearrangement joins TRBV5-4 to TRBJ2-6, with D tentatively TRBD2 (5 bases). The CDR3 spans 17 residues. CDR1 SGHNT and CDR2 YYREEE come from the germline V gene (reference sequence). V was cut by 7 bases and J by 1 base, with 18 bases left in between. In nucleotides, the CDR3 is TGTGCCAGCCGGGTAAGCGGTTTTCAATCTGGGGCCAACGTCCTGACTTTC. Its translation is CASRVSGFQSGANVLTF.

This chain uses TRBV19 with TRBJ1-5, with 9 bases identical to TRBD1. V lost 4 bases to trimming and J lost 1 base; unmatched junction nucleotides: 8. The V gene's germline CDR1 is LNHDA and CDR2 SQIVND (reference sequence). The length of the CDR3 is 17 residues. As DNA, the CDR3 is TGTGCCAGTAGTAAGGGACAGGGTCTGGGGAGCAATCAGCCCCAGCATTTT. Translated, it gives CASSKGQGLGSNQPQHF.

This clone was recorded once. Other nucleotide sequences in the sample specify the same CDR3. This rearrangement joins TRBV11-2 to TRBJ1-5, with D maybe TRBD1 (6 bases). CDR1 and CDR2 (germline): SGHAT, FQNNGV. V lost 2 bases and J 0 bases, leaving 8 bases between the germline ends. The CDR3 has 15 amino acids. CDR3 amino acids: CASSLQGYSNQPQHF. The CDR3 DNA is TGTGCCAGCAGCTTACAGGGGTATAGCAATCAGCCCCAGCATTTT.

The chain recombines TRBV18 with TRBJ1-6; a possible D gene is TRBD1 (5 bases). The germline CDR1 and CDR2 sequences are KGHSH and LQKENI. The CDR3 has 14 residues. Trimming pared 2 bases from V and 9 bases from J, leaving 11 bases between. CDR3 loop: CASSPKGQGSPLHF. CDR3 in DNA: TGTGCCAGCTCACCAAAGGGGCAGGGTTCACCCCTCCACTTT.

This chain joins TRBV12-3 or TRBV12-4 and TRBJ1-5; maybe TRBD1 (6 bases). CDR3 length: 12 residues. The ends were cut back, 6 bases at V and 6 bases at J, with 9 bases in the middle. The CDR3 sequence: CASRQGSQPQHF. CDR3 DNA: TGTGCCAGCAGACAGGGAAGTCAGCCCCAGCATTTT.

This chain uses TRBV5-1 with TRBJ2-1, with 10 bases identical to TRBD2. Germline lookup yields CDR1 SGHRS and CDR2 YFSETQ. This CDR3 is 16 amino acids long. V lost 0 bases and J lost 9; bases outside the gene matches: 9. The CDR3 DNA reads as TGCGCCAGCAGCTTGGCCGCAGCGGGGGGGGCGGCTGAGCAGTTCTTC. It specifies CASSLAAAGGAAEQFF. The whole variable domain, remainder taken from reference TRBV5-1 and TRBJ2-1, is KAGVTQTPRYLIKTRGQQVTLSCSPISGHRSVSWYQQTPGQGLQFLFEYFSETQRNKGNFPGRFSGRQFSNSRSEMNVSTLELGDSALYLCASSLAAAGGAAEQFFGPGTRLTVL.

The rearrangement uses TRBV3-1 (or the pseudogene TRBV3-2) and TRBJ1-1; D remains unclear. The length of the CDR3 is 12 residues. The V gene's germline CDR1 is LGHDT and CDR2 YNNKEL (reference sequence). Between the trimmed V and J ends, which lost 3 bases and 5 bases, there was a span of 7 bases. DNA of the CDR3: TGTGCCAGCAGCCATGGTAGTACTGAAGCTTTCTTT. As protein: CASSHGSTEAFF.

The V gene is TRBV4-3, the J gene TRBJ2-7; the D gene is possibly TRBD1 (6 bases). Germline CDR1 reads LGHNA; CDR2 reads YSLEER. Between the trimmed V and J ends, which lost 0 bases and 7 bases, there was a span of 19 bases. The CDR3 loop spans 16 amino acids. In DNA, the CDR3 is TGCGCCAGCAGCCAAGATTTTGGGGGCCAAGAGGGAGAGCAGTACTTC. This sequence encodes CASSQDFGGQEGEQYF.

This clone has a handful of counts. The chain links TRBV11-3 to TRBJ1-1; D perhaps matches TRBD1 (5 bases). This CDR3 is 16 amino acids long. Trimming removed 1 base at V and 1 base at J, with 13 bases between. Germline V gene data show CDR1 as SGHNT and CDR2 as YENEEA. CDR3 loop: CASSLGDRGSNTEAFF. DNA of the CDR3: TGTGCCAGCAGCTTAGGGGACCGGGGGTCGAACACTGAAGCTTTCTTT.

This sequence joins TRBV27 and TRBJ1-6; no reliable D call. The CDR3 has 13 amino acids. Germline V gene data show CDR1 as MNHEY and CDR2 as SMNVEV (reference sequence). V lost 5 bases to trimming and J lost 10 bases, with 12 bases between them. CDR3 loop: CASSPKRGSPLHF. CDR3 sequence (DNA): TGTGCCAGCAGTCCTAAAAGAGGCTCACCCCTCCACTTT.

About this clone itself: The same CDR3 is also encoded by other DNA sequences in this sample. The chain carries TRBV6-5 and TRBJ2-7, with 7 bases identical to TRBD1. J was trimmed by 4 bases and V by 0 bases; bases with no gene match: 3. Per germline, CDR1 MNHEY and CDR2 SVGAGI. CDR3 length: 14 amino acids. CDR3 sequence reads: CASSYSTGPYEQYF. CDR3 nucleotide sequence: TGTGCCAGCAGTTACTCGACAGGGCCATACGAGCAGTACTTC.

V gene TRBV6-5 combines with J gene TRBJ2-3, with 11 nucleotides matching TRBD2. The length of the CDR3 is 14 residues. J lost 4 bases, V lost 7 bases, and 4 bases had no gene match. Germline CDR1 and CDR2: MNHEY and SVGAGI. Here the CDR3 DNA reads TGTGCCAGCACGACTAGCGGGGCACCAGATACGCAGTATTTT. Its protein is CASTTSGAPDTQYF.